This is a list of T cell receptor beta chains from one sample in a study of blood T cell repertoires in COVID-19. Produced via immunoSEQ multiplex PCR; TCRdb's table is partial and in-frame only. The sample yields around 330,000 clones, around 90% seen once. Sequencing used PBMCs or T cells enriched from blood (not recorded which). These receptors all come from a man aged 60 to 75 who had recovered from COVID-19. CDR3s include the opening cysteine and the closing phenylalanine or tryptophan. The D gene is left open where the match is weak. Clone size is given for some rows only: seen once, a few or many times, or a class if the clone is expanded.

abundance: .; j_gene: TRBJ1-5; len: 16; d_gene: TRBD1; v_gene: TRBV6-4; CDR3nt: TGTGCCAGCAGTGAATCCCGGGACAGGGTGTATCAGCCCCAGCATTTT; CDR3aa: CASSESRDRVYQPQHF
abundance: once; j_gene: TRBJ2-7; len: 14; d_gene: .; v_gene: TRBV5-1; CDR3nt: TGCGCCAGCGCAGACGTCGGGATTGGCAGAGAGCAGTACTTC; CDR3aa: CASADVGIGREQYF
abundance: .; j_gene: TRBJ2-1; len: 13; d_gene: .; v_gene: TRBV7-2; CDR3nt: TGTGCCAGCAGCCAGGGACACTACAATGAGCAGTTCTTC; CDR3aa: CASSQGHYNEQFF
abundance: .; j_gene: TRBJ1-2; len: 14; d_gene: .; v_gene: TRBV4-1; CDR3nt: TGCGCCAGCAGCCAAGACCCAAGGGGGTATGGCTACACCTTC; CDR3aa: CASSQDPRGYGYTF
abundance: .; j_gene: TRBJ1-2; len: 14; d_gene: TRBD1; v_gene: TRBV6-6; CDR3nt: TGTGCCAGCAGGGGGACAGGGGTTAACTATGGCTACACCTTC; CDR3aa: CASRGTGVNYGYTF
abundance: .; j_gene: TRBJ1-1; len: 16; d_gene: TRBD1; v_gene: TRBV28; CDR3nt: TGTGCCACACGGGGACAGGGGGGGACGAAGAACACTGAAGCTTTCTTT; CDR3aa: CATRGQGGTKNTEAFF
abundance: .; j_gene: TRBJ1-2; len: 15; d_gene: .; v_gene: TRBV7-8; CDR3nt: TGTGCCAGCAGCTTAGGAGTTCGGGGGTCGAGAGGCTACACCTTC; CDR3aa: CASSLGVRGSRGYTF
abundance: .; j_gene: TRBJ2-7; len: 14; d_gene: TRBD2; v_gene: TRBV11-2; CDR3nt: TGTGCCAGCAGCGTCACTAGCGGGGCCTACGAGCAGTACTTC; CDR3aa: CASSVTSGAYEQYF
abundance: .; j_gene: TRBJ1-2; len: 14; d_gene: .; v_gene: TRBV5-1; CDR3nt: TGCGCCAGCAGTCGAGGTGGTCAGGGCTATGGCTACACCTTC; CDR3aa: CASSRGGQGYGYTF
abundance: few; j_gene: TRBJ1-2; len: 16; d_gene: TRBD1; v_gene: TRBV6-2/TRBV6-3; CDR3nt: TGTGCCAGCAGTCTGGGGACAGGAGATCTTAACTATGGCTACACCTTC; CDR3aa: CASSLGTGDLNYGYTF
abundance: few; j_gene: TRBJ1-6; len: 14; d_gene: .; v_gene: TRBV13; CDR3nt: TGTGCCAGCAGCCTGGGCAGACGAAGTTCACCCCTCCACTTT; CDR3aa: CASSLGRRSSPLHF
abundance: .; j_gene: TRBJ1-2; len: 14; d_gene: TRBD1; v_gene: TRBV9; CDR3nt: TGTGCCAGCAGCCCCGGGGACAGCTCTTATGGCTACACCTTC; CDR3aa: CASSPGDSSYGYTF
abundance: .; j_gene: TRBJ2-7; len: 16; d_gene: TRBD2; v_gene: TRBV7-9; CDR3nt: TGTGCCAGCAGCCCACCCGGTAGTAGCGGGAGGGTCGAGCAGTACTTC; CDR3aa: CASSPPGSSGRVEQYF
abundance: .; j_gene: TRBJ2-1; len: 15; d_gene: .; v_gene: TRBV9; CDR3nt: TGTGCCAGCAGCGACGCTAGCGTTTCCTACAATGAGCAGTTCTTC; CDR3aa: CASSDASVSYNEQFF
abundance: .; j_gene: TRBJ1-5; len: 20; d_gene: .; v_gene: TRBV21-1; CDR3nt: TGTGCCAGCAGCAAAGAAGAACGAGTGGAGGGACAGGGAGGCAATCAGCCCCAGCATTTT; CDR3aa: CASSKEERVEGQGGNQPQHF
abundance: .; j_gene: TRBJ1-6; len: 15; d_gene: TRBD1; v_gene: TRBV6-5; CDR3nt: TGTGCCAGCAGTTACTCGGGACAGGGTGATTCACCCCTCCACTTT; CDR3aa: CASSYSGQGDSPLHF
abundance: .; j_gene: TRBJ2-3; len: 15; d_gene: TRBD2; v_gene: TRBV7-8; CDR3nt: TGTGCCAGCAGCTTTATAGGGAGGGCCACAGATACGCAGTATTTT; CDR3aa: CASSFIGRATDTQYF
abundance: .; j_gene: TRBJ1-4; len: 16; d_gene: .; v_gene: TRBV5-5; CDR3nt: TGTGCCAGCAGCTCCCTCGCGGGGCTGGCTAATGAAAAACTGTTTTTT; CDR3aa: CASSSLAGLANEKLFF
abundance: .; j_gene: TRBJ1-5; len: 14; d_gene: .; v_gene: TRBV6-5; CDR3nt: TGTGCCAGCACCACCCAGGGGATCGGTCAGCCCCAGCATTTT; CDR3aa: CASTTQGIGQPQHF
abundance: .; j_gene: TRBJ1-5; len: 14; d_gene: .; v_gene: TRBV19; CDR3nt: TGTGCCAGTAGTTGGACAGTATACAATCAGCCCCAGCATTTT; CDR3aa: CASSWTVYNQPQHF
abundance: .; j_gene: TRBJ1-1; len: 14; d_gene: .; v_gene: TRBV19; CDR3nt: TGTGCCAGTACCCTACGGTTGGAGGGCACTGAAGCTTTCTTT; CDR3aa: CASTLRLEGTEAFF
abundance: once; j_gene: TRBJ2-3; len: 17; d_gene: TRBD2; v_gene: TRBV5-5; CDR3nt: TGTGCCAGCAGCTTGCGGGCTAGCGGGAGGGGGGAAGATACGCAGTATTTT; CDR3aa: CASSLRASGRGEDTQYF
abundance: .; j_gene: TRBJ1-4; len: 13; d_gene: TRBD1; v_gene: TRBV6-5; CDR3nt: TGTGCCAGCAGGGCCAACAGGGGTGAAAAACTGTTTTTT; CDR3aa: CASRANRGEKLFF
abundance: .; j_gene: TRBJ2-5; len: 14; d_gene: TRBD2; v_gene: TRBV24-1; CDR3nt: TGTGCCATAGTCGCAACTAGCGGCCAAGAGACCCAGTACTTC; CDR3aa: CAIVATSGQETQYF
abundance: .; j_gene: TRBJ2-1; len: 13; d_gene: .; v_gene: TRBV2; CDR3nt: TGTGCCAGCGAAGGCACTTTACCGGGTGAGCAGTTCTTC; CDR3aa: CASEGTLPGEQFF
abundance: .; j_gene: TRBJ2-7; len: 12; d_gene: .; v_gene: TRBV7-9; CDR3nt: TGTGCCAGCAGCTTATCTTCCTACGAGCAGTACTTC; CDR3aa: CASSLSSYEQYF
abundance: .; j_gene: TRBJ1-2; len: 15; d_gene: .; v_gene: TRBV4-2; CDR3nt: TGTGCCAGCAGCCAACCCGGGACACGGGTGGAGGGCTACACCTTC; CDR3aa: CASSQPGTRVEGYTF
abundance: .; j_gene: TRBJ1-4; len: 16; d_gene: .; v_gene: TRBV19; CDR3nt: TGTGCCAGTAGTATCGGGGTCCCGGGAGGTAATGAAAAACTGTTTTTT; CDR3aa: CASSIGVPGGNEKLFF
abundance: .; j_gene: TRBJ1-6; len: 15; d_gene: .; v_gene: TRBV6-5; CDR3nt: TGTGCCAGCAGTTACTCAGAGGAAGTCACTTCACCCCTCCACTTT; CDR3aa: CASSYSEEVTSPLHF
abundance: .; j_gene: TRBJ1-2; len: 17; d_gene: .; v_gene: TRBV9; CDR3nt: TGTGCCAGCAGCGTAGCTGATAGGGGGAACCCTGACTATGGCTACACCTTC; CDR3aa: CASSVADRGNPDYGYTF
abundance: .; j_gene: TRBJ1-3; len: 15; d_gene: .; v_gene: TRBV28; CDR3nt: TGTGCCAGCAGTTCAAATCAGGGTTCTGGAAACACCATATATTTT; CDR3aa: CASSSNQGSGNTIYF
abundance: .; j_gene: TRBJ2-3; len: 16; d_gene: .; v_gene: TRBV14; CDR3nt: TGTGCCAGCAGCCAAGATCTGGGGGGGCCAGTGGATACGCAGTATTTT; CDR3aa: CASSQDLGGPVDTQYF
abundance: .; j_gene: TRBJ2-3; len: 15; d_gene: TRBD1; v_gene: TRBV4-1; CDR3nt: TGCGCCAGCAGCCAAGAGGGACAGGGGACAGATACGCAGTATTTT; CDR3aa: CASSQEGQGTDTQYF
abundance: .; j_gene: TRBJ2-1; len: 16; d_gene: TRBD1; v_gene: TRBV6-5; CDR3nt: TGTGCCAGCAGTTACTCGGCAGGGGGCTGGGTCATTGAGCAGTTCTTC; CDR3aa: CASSYSAGGWVIEQFF
abundance: .; j_gene: TRBJ1-1; len: 14; d_gene: .; v_gene: TRBV27; CDR3nt: TGTGCCAGCACCCCTAGGACAGATAACACTGAAGCTTTCTTT; CDR3aa: CASTPRTDNTEAFF